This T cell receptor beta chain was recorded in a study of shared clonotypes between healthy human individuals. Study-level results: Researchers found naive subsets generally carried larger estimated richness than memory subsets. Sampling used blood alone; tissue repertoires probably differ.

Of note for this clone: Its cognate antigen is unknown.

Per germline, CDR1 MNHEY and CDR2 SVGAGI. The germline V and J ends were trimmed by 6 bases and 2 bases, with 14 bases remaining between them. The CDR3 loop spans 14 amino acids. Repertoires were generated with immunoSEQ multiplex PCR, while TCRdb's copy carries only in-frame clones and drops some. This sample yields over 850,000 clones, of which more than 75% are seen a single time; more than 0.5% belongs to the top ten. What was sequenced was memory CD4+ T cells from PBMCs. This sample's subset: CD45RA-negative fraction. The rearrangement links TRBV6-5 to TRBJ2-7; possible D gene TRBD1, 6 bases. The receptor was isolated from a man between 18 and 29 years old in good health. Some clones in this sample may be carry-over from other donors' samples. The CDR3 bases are TGTGCCAGCAGGAAATACCGGGACACCTACGAGCAGTACTTC. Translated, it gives CASRKYRDTYEQYF.